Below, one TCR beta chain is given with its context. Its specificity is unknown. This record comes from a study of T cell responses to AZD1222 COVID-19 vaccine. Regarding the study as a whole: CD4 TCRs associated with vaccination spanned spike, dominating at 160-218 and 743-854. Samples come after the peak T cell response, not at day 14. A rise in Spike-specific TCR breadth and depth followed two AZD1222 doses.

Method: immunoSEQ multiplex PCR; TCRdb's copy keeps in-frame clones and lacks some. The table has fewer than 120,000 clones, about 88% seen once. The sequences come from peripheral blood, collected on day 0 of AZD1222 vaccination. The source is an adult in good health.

The CDR3 DNA reads TGTGCCAGCAGTCCCGGGACAGGGAGTTGGGCAACTAATGAAAAACTGTTTTTT. This codes for CASSPGTGSWATNEKLFF. V and J are TRBV6-6 and TRBJ1-4; 9 positions match TRBD1. V was clipped by 5 bases and J by 0 bases; unmatched bases: 10. Germline assignment: CDR1 MNHNY and CDR2 SVGAGI (reference sequence). CDR3 length equals 18 residues.